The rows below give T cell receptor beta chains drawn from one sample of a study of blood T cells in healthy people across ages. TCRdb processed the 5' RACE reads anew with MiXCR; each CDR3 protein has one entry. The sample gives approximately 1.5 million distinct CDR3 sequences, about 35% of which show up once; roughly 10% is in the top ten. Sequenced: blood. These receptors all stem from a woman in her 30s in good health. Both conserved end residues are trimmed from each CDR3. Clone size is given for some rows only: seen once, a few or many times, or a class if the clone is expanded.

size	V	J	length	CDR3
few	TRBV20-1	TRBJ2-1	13	SAPSPTSGHNEQF
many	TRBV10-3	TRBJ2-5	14	AIGTSGAPSGGTQY
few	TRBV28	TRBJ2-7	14	ASSFPKGQVSYEQY
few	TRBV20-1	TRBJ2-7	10	SARAGGGEQY
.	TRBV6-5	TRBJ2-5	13	ASSYLAVYQETQY
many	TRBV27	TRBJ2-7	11	ASSSRGSYEQY
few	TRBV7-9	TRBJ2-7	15	ASSLTSYRDSLYEQY
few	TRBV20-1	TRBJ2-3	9	SARLTDTQY
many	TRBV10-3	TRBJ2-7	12	AISERQTTYEQY
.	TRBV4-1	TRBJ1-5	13	ASSQTQGFNQPQH
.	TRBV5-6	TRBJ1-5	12	ASSLAGVLRPQH
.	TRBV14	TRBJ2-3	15	ASSQSSGGFSTDTQY
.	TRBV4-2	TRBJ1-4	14	ASSPTDSPTNEKLF
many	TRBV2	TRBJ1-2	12	ASSLETGNYGYT
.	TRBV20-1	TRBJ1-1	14	SARLDRGVGNTEAF
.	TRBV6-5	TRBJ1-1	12	ASSGDRFGTEAF
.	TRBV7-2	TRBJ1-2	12	ASSKGGENYGYT
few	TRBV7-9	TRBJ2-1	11	ASSLEGSSEQF
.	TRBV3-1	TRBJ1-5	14	ASSQGTLGRVQPQH
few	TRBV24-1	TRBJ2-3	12	ATSRSAEADTQY
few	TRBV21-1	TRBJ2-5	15	ASSLGLAGSFTETQY
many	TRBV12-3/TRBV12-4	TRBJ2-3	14	ASSLDRVLGSDTQY
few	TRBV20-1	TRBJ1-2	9	SAAGNYGYT
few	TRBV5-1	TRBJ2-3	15	ASSLVDGGGRTDTQY
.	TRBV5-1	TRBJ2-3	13	ASTRVAGGTDTQY
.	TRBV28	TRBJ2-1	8	ASSLGRQF
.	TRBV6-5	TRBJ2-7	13	ASTLTGGGRYEQY
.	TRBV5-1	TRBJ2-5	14	ASSLGDRLGQETQY
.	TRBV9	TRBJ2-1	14	ASSVVLAGNYNEQF
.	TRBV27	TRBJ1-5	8	AAGGQPQH
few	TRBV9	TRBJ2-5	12	ASSVGNSQETQY
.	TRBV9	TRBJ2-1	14	ASSVDGSGGPYEQF
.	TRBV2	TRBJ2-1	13	ACSARLAGYNEQF
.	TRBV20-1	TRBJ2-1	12	SAPRDSSYNEQF
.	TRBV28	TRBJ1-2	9	AVRGADGYT
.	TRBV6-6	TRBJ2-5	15	ASSSGIGKGRQETQY
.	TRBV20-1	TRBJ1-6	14	SARAPGFQGHSPLH
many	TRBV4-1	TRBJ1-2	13	ASSPETASNYGYT
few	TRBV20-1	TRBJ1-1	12	SARDLGENTEAF
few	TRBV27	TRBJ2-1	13	ASSLSVIGGREQF
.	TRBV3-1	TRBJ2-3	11	ASMRGPRDTQY
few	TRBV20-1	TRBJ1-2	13	SALGSAGRLSGYT
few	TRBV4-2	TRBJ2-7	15	ASSHRRGASGDQEQY
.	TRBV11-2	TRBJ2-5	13	ASSFRLALQETQY
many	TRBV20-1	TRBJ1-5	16	SARDPGTAVKVRQPQH
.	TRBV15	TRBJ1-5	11	ATKGGSNQPQH
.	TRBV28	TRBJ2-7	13	ASSLGPTTAYEQY
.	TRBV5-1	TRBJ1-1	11	ASSQNLNTEAF
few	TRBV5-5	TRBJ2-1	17	ASSLPTRYDRGQYNEQF
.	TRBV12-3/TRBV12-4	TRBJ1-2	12	ASSSSFGTVGYT
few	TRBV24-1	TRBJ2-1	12	ATSAGGGYNEQF
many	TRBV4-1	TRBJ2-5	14	ASSQTTSGSLGTQY
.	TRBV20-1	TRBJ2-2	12	SARDRGQGGELF
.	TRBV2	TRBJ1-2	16	ASRAPPGQRGVNYGYT
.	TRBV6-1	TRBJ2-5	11	AGSELEVETQY
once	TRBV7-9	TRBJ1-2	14	ASSPGTGLFNYGYT
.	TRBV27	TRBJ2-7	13	ASSPTRTLSYEQY